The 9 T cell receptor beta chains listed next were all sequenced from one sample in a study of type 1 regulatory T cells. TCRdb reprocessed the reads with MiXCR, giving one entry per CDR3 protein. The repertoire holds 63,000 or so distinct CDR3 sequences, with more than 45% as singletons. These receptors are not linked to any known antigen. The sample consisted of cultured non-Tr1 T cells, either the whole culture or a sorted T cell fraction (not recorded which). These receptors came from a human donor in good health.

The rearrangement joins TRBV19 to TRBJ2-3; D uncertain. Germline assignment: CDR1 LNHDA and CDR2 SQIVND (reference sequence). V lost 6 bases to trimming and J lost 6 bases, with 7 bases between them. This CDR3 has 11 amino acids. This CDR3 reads CASRNRDTQYF. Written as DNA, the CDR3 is TGTGCCAGTAGGAATCGGGATACGCAGTATTTT. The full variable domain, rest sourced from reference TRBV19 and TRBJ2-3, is DGGITQSPKYLFRKEGQNVTLSCEQNLNHDAMYWYRQDPGQGLRLIYYSQIVNDFQKGDIAEGYSVSREKKESFPLTVTSAQKNPTAFYLCASRNRDTQYFGPGTRLTVL.

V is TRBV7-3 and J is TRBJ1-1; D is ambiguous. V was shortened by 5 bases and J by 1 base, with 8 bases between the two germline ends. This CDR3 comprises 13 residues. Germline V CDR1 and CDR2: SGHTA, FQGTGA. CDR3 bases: TGTGCCAGCAGCGCAACTCCGAACACTGAAGCTTTCTTT. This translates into CASSATPNTEAFF. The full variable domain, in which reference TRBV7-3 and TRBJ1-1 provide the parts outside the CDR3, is GAGVSQTPSNKVTEKGKYVELRCDPISGHTALYWYRQSLGQGPEFLIYFQGTGAADDSGLPNDRFFAVRPEGSVSTLKIQRTERGDSAVYLCASSATPNTEAFFGQGTRLTVV.

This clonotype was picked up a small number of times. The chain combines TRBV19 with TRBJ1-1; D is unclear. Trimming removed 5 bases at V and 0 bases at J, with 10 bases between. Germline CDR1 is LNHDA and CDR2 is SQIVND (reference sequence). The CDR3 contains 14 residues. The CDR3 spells CASSVGVMNTEAFF. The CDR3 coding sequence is TGTGCCAGTAGTGTCGGGGTAATGAACACTGAAGCTTTCTTT.

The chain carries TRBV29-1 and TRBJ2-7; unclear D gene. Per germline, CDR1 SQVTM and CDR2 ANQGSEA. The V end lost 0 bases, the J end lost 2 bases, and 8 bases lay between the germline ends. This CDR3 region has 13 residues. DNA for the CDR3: TGCAGCGTTGAAGACGACACTACCTACGAGCAGTACTTC. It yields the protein CSVEDDTTYEQYF.

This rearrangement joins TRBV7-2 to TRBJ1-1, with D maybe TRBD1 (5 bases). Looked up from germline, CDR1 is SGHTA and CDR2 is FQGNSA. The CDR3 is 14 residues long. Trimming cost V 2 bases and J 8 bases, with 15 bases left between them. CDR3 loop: CASSLRAGRGEAFF. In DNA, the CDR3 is TGTGCCAGCAGCTTACGAGCAGGCCGGGGGGAAGCTTTCTTT.

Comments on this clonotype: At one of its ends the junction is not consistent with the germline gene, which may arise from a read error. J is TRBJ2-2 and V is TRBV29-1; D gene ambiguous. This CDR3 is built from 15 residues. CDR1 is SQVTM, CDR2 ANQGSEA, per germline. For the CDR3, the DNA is TGCAGTGTTGAAGATCCCACCAAGAACACCGGGGAGCTGTTTTTT. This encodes CSVEDPTKNTGELFF.

CDR3 amino acids: CAIARDRGSGELFF. CDR3 DNA: TGTGCCATCGCCCGGGACAGGGGGAGCGGGGAGCTGTTTTTT. V usage is TRBV6-5 and J usage is TRBJ2-2, with 11 bases identical to TRBD1. This CDR3 region has 14 residues. Losses at the gene ends were 10 bases for V and 7 bases for J; bases not matched to a gene: 8. Germline V gene sequence: CDR1 MNHEY, CDR2 SVGAGI.

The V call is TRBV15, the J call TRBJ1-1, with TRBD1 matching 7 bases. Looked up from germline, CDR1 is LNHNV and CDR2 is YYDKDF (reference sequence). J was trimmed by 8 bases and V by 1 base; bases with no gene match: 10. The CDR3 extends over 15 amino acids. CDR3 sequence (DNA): TGTGCCACCAGCAGAGCGGGACAGAGGACAATAGAAGCTTTCTTT. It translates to CATSRAGQRTIEAFF.

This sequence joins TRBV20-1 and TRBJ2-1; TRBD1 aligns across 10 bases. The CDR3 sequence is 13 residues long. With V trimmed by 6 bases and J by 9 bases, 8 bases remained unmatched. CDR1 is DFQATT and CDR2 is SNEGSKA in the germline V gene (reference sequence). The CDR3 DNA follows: TGCAGTGCCCGGGACAGGGGTGACACTGAGCAGTTCTTC. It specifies CSARDRGDTEQFF.